The source of this TCR beta chain is a study of CD8 T cells in ankylosing spondylitis. Study findings and constraints: Seemingly distinctive of ankylosing spondylitis blood was a TCR beta motif formed by eight highly homologous variants. Enrichment of disease-linked clones was reportedly significant in matched ankylosing spondylitis synovial fluid.

Turning to this clonotype: The antigen is not known.

By quantitative 5'-RACE with molecular barcodes, the TCR beta libraries were made. In TCRdb, the 5' RACE reads were re-called with MiXCR into one record per CDR3 protein. The sample yields more than 300,000 distinct CDR3 sequences, 8% seen once. V lost 3 bases, J lost 7 bases, and 10 bases stayed unmatched. Per germline, CDR1 LGHNA and CDR2 YSLEER. The CDR3 contains 16 residues. V usage is TRBV4-3 and J usage is TRBJ2-1; 9 bases align to TRBD2. Sample: blood, either unsorted or a sorted T cell fraction (not recorded which). The TCR sequence derives from a male donor with ankylosing spondylitis. The CDR3 DNA reads as TGCGCCAGCAGCCAGGCCGGGACTAGCTTAGGGAATGAGCAGTTCTTC. Translation: CASSQAGTSLGNEQFF.